This T cell receptor beta chain was obtained from a study of blood T cell repertoires in COVID-19. Study-wide background: Acute-phase and convalescent COVID-19 samples originated in the United States, Italy and Spain. PBMCs, B-cell-depleted T cells, or T cells provided the cDNA or gDNA that made up the material.

Under the authors' procedure: Amplified reference gene primers provided the basis for estimating nucleated cell counts. Profiling relied on immunoSEQ multiplex PCR, and the TCRdb table lists in-frame clones only, not all of them. That table furnishes V, J and clone size, whereas the DNA furnished D and trimming. Among 100,000 or so clones listed, 80% to 95% were seen once. The sequenced material came from peripheral blood. The clonotype comes from a man aged 45 to 65 with active COVID-19.

DNA for the CDR3: TGCGCCAGCAGTCAACCGGGACTAGCGGGGGAGACCCAGTACTTC. This codes for CASSQPGLAGETQYF. The chain joins TRBV4-1 to TRBJ2-5; 13 positions agree with TRBD2. The CDR3 extends over 15 amino acids. CDR1 and CDR2 from the germline V gene are MGHRA and YSYEKL. The V segment lost 6 bases and the J segment 5 bases; nucleotides outside the gene matches: 6.